The 4 T cell receptor beta chains given below trace back to one sample, sequenced in a study of blood T cell repertoires in COVID-19. Assay used: immunoSEQ multiplex PCR; TCRdb lists only in-frame clones, some missing. This sample carries about 180,000 clones, approximately 80% of them seen once, and the ten largest clones take 1.5%. Material: peripheral blood. These receptors were taken from a human donor in a cohort sampled during active COVID-19.

This clone was detected only once. This chain uses TRBV28 with TRBJ1-5; TRBD1 matches 9 bases. The CDR3 has 15 residues. CDR1 MDHEN and CDR2 SYDVKM come from the germline V gene. The V gene end was trimmed by 6 bases and the J gene end by 6 bases; junction bases not matched to a gene: 9. CDR3 amino acids: CASRYLGQGGQPQHF. The DNA for the CDR3 is TGTGCCAGCAGATATCTGGGACAGGGCGGTCAGCCCCAGCATTTT.

The rearrangement links TRBV5-4 to TRBJ1-2; TRBD1 agrees at 7 bases. This CDR3 region has 15 residues. V trimming: 4 bases; J trimming: 2 bases; junction bases outside the gene matches: 8. Germline V lookup: CDR1 SGHNT, CDR2 YYREEE (reference sequence). In DNA form, the CDR3 reads TGTGCCAGCAGCCCCCCGAAGGGGGCGAACTATGGCTACACCTTC. It encodes CASSPPKGANYGYTF.

In its sample, this clone was seen a few times. This chain joins TRBV15 and TRBJ1-1; 7 positions agree with TRBD1. Looked up from germline, CDR1 is LNHNV and CDR2 is YYDKDF (reference sequence). V gave up 4 bases and J gave up 4 bases; unmatched junction bases: 9. CDR3 length: 15 residues. The CDR3 loop is CATSTMPTGTTEAFF. The CDR3 nucleotides read TGTGCCACCAGCACTATGCCGACAGGGACCACTGAAGCTTTCTTT.

There are a few counts of this clone. The V call is TRBV24-1, the J call TRBJ2-2, with 7 bases that match TRBD2. The CDR3 covers 15 residues. Germline V gene data show CDR1 as KGHDR and CDR2 as SFDVKD. With 4 bases clipped from V and 4 bases from J, the junction kept 5 bases outside the gene matches. CDR3 sequence: CATSDVRTSTGELFF. The CDR3 DNA follows: TGTGCCACCAGTGACGTGAGGACTAGCACCGGGGAGCTGTTTTTT.